A selection of T cell receptor beta chains follows, all from one sample in a study of T cell changes during pregnancy in multiple sclerosis. The data were produced by immunoSEQ multiplex PCR, yet TCRdb's version contains in-frame clones alone and is incomplete. The table records 50,000 to 65,000 clones, around 93% of them present only once. Sequencing was performed on CD8+ T cells from peripheral blood mononuclear cells, taken in the second trimester of pregnancy. The receptor source for this set is a female donor with multiple sclerosis, enrolled in a pregnancy study. Each CDR3 is given with its conserved first and last residue. Each record gives: V gene, clone size, D gene, J gene, CDR3 protein, CDR3 DNA. D genes are given only for firm matches. Clone size is not always given. Where it is, it says once, few, many or a class for expanded clones.

TRBV14	few	NA	TRBJ1-1	CASSLVMNTEAFF	TGTGCCAGCAGTCTAGTAATGAACACTGAAGCTTTCTTT
TRBV9	NA	NA	TRBJ2-3	CASSVGEDTQYF	TGTGCCAGCAGCGTAGGGGAGGATACGCAGTATTTT
TRBV27	once	TRBD1	TRBJ1-1	CASSLGTGGPNTEAFF	TGTGCCAGCAGTTTAGGGACAGGGGGCCCGAACACTGAAGCTTTCTTT
TRBV6-1	NA	NA	TRBJ2-3	CASSENRIDTQYF	TGTGCCAGCAGTGAAAACAGGATAGATACGCAGTATTTT
TRBV9	NA	TRBD2	TRBJ2-5	CASSGSGGPQETQYF	TGTGCCAGCAGCGGGAGCGGGGGTCCCCAAGAGACCCAGTACTTC
TRBV5-1	NA	NA	TRBJ2-1	CASSSGTYNEQFF	TGCGCCAGCAGCTCGGGGACCTACAATGAGCAGTTCTTC
TRBV29-1	NA	NA	TRBJ2-5	CSVEEGQGETQYF	TGCAGCGTTGAAGAGGGGCAGGGAGAGACCCAGTACTTC
TRBV27	once	NA	TRBJ2-3	CASGTVADTQYF	TGTGCCAGCGGGACTGTGGCAGATACGCAGTATTTT
TRBV4-1	NA	TRBD1	TRBJ2-7	CASSHEYPRQGYAREQYF	TGCGCCAGCAGCCACGAATATCCTCGACAGGGCTACGCTCGGGAGCAGTACTTC
TRBV19	once	TRBD1	TRBJ1-5	CASSPWSYRGGKPQHF	TGTGCCAGTAGTCCCTGGAGTTACAGGGGGGGCAAGCCCCAGCATTTT
TRBV19	NA	TRBD1	TRBJ1-5	CASSIDHPTGPLQPQHF	TGTGCCAGTAGTATAGACCACCCGACAGGGCCCCTTCAGCCCCAGCATTTT
TRBV29-1	NA	NA	TRBJ1-2	CSVWAGEADGYTF	TGCAGCGTTTGGGCAGGAGAAGCGGATGGCTACACCTTC
TRBV9	NA	TRBD2	TRBJ2-1	CASSVGSGIYNEQFF	TGTGCCAGCAGCGTGGGAAGCGGGATCTACAATGAGCAGTTCTTC
TRBV4-1	once	TRBD2	TRBJ2-2	CASSHALAGASGELFF	TGCGCCAGCAGCCATGCACTAGCGGGGGCAAGCGGGGAGCTGTTTTTT
TRBV13	NA	TRBD2	TRBJ2-1	CASSLVAGLESSYNEQFF	TGTGCCAGCAGCTTAGTAGCGGGTTTGGAGAGCTCCTACAATGAGCAGTTCTTC
TRBV4-1	NA	NA	TRBJ2-2	CASSQGLSTGELFF	TGCGCCAGCAGCCAAGGACTCTCCACCGGGGAGCTGTTTTTT
TRBV5-6	once	TRBD1	TRBJ1-1	CASSSSLTGLNTEAFF	TGTGCCAGCAGTTCGAGCCTGACAGGGCTGAACACTGAAGCTTTCTTT
TRBV6-5	NA	TRBD1	TRBJ1-1	CASSYRQGNTEAFF	TGTGCCAGCAGTTACCGACAGGGGAACACTGAAGCTTTCTTT
TRBV5-1	NA	NA	TRBJ1-1	CASGFETAIEAFF	TGCGCCAGCGGTTTCGAGACAGCAATTGAAGCTTTCTTT
TRBV19	NA	TRBD1	TRBJ2-7	CASSPGQGGYEQYF	TGTGCCAGTAGCCCTGGACAGGGGGGATACGAGCAGTACTTC
TRBV9	NA	TRBD2	TRBJ2-3	CASSEGLAGGSTDTQYF	TGTGCCAGCAGCGAGGGACTAGCGGGGGGGAGCACAGATACGCAGTATTTT
TRBV29-1	NA	NA	TRBJ2-2	CSGRGGSGELFF	TGCAGCGGGCGTGGGGGGTCCGGGGAGCTGTTTTTT
TRBV4-3	NA	TRBD1	TRBJ2-1	CASSQDRGTGLYNEQFF	TGCGCCAGCAGCCAAGATAGGGGGACAGGGCTCTACAATGAGCAGTTCTTC
TRBV9	NA	TRBD2	TRBJ2-1	CASSAWTRVDNEQFF	TGTGCCAGCAGCGCATGGACTAGAGTGGATAATGAGCAGTTCTTC
TRBV5-1	NA	NA	TRBJ1-2	CASSFSGIPTFYGYTF	TGCGCCAGCAGCTTTAGTGGTATCCCCACCTTCTATGGCTACACCTTC
TRBV19	NA	NA	TRBJ2-1	CASSSGSSSYNEQFF	TGTGCCAGTAGTAGCGGCTCGAGCTCCTACAATGAGCAGTTCTTC
TRBV2	NA	NA	TRBJ2-3	CASLVVTSTDTQYF	TGTGCCAGTTTAGTCGTAACTAGCACAGATACGCAGTATTTT
TRBV2	NA	NA	TRBJ2-6	CASMGEGDLYSGANVLTF	TGTGCCAGCATGGGGGAGGGGGATCTATACTCTGGGGCCAACGTCCTGACTTTC
TRBV19	NA	NA	TRBJ2-2	CASSGEVAGYGELFF	TGTGCCAGTAGTGGCGAGGTAGCTGGGTACGGGGAGCTGTTTTTT
TRBV28	NA	NA	TRBJ2-1	CASTENPRTRDNEQFF	TGTGCCAGCACTGAAAACCCCAGGACTCGGGACAATGAGCAGTTCTTC
TRBV7-2	NA	TRBD2	TRBJ2-7	CASSLAGLAGGYEQYF	TGTGCCAGCAGCTTAGCGGGACTAGCGGGAGGCTACGAGCAGTACTTC
TRBV19	NA	TRBD2	TRBJ2-1	CASSLSLADHIEQFF	TGTGCCAGTAGTTTGTCGCTAGCGGACCATATAGAGCAGTTCTTC
TRBV4-1	NA	NA	TRBJ1-6	CASRGGAGSYNSPLHF	TGCGCCAGCAGGGGCGGGGCCGGCTCCTATAATTCACCCCTCCACTTT
TRBV7-7	NA	TRBD2	TRBJ2-1	CASSRGLAVTYNEQFF	TGTGCCAGCAGCCGGGGACTAGCGGTCACCTACAATGAGCAGTTCTTC
TRBV9	NA	NA	TRBJ2-3	CASSVQPVDSDTQYF	TGTGCCAGCAGCGTACAACCGGTCGACAGTGATACGCAGTATTTT
TRBV9	NA	NA	TRBJ2-3	CASSVSGTSTDTQYF	TGTGCCAGCAGCGTCTCCGGGACAAGCACAGATACGCAGTATTTT
TRBV9	once	TRBD1	TRBJ2-1	CASSARDRDNEQFF	TGTGCCAGCAGCGCCCGGGACAGGGACAATGAGCAGTTCTTC
TRBV15	NA	NA	TRBJ2-1	CATSTPPRDNEQFF	TGTGCCACCAGCACCCCGCCCCGCGACAATGAGCAGTTCTTC
TRBV18	NA	NA	TRBJ2-1	CASSPPDRIQFF	TGTGCCAGCTCACCACCTGACAGGATACAGTTCTTC
TRBV7-9	NA	NA	TRBJ2-2	CASSLGRPNTGELFF	TGTGCCAGCAGCTTAGGGCGGCCGAACACCGGGGAGCTGTTTTTT
TRBV27	NA	TRBD1	TRBJ2-1	CASTTGSPHNEQFF	TGTGCCAGCACGACAGGGTCACCTCACAATGAGCAGTTCTTC
TRBV6-4	few	NA	TRBJ2-1	CASSESAHNEQFF	TGTGCCAGCAGTGAAAGCGCTCACAATGAGCAGTTCTTC
TRBV30	NA	NA	TRBJ1-5	CAWSVTGGGRSNQPQHF	TGTGCCTGGAGTGTAACGGGCGGGGGCCGAAGCAATCAGCCCCAGCATTTT
TRBV10-3	NA	TRBD1	TRBJ1-2	CAISEPPPGQELYGYTF	TGTGCCATCAGTGAGCCCCCCCCGGGACAGGAGCTCTATGGCTACACCTTC
TRBV25-1	NA	NA	TRBJ1-2	CASSGQLPNYGYTF	TGTGCCAGCAGCGGACAACTCCCAAATTATGGCTACACCTTC